One sample yielded the 25 T cell receptor beta chains listed below, sequenced in a study of blood T cell repertoires in COVID-19. Clones were read by immunoSEQ multiplex PCR, and TCRdb kept only the in-frame ones, dropping some. The sample contains about 23,000 clones, 80% to 90% of which appear only once. Source material: peripheral blood. These receptors all stem from a woman older than 75 with active COVID-19.

The rearrangement uses TRBV14 and TRBJ2-1; 9 bases match TRBD1. The CDR3 totals 17 residues. Germline CDR1 SGHDN, CDR2 FVKESK. V lost 3 bases, J lost 1 base, and 7 bases stayed unmatched. The CDR3 nucleotides are TGTGCCAGCAGCCATTACTCCGGGACAGGGTCCTACAATGAGCAGTTCTTC. Amino acids: CASSHYSGTGSYNEQFF.

The chain carries TRBV7-6 and TRBJ2-2; 8 bases match TRBD2. The V gene end was trimmed by 3 bases and the J gene end by 5 bases; junction bases not matched to a gene: 8. Germline V gives CDR1 SGHVS, CDR2 FNYEAQ. The CDR3 length is 16 residues. The CDR3 DNA sequence: TGTGCCAGCAGCTTTTATAGCGGGGCCCTTACCGGGGAGCTGTTTTTT. Translated: CASSFYSGALTGELFF.

The V call is TRBV4-1, the J call TRBJ2-7; TRBD1 aligns across 7 bases. V gave up 0 bases and J gave up 6 bases; unmatched junction bases: 11. CDR1 is MGHRA, CDR2 YSYEKL, per germline. This CDR3 is built from 16 residues. The CDR3 sequence is CASSQDQGQPFGEQYF. The CDR3 DNA sequence: TGCGCCAGCAGCCAAGATCAGGGACAGCCGTTTGGCGAGCAGTACTTC.

The chain couples TRBV4-2 to TRBJ2-5, with a tentative D call TRBD2 (6 bases). The germline V gene encodes CDR1 LGHNA and CDR2 YNFKEQ. The CDR3 length is 15 residues. Trimming took off 0 bases at V and 1 base at J, with 9 bases between the two ends. CDR3 in DNA: TGTGCCAGCAGCCAAGATTTAGCGGCCCAAGAGACCCAGTACTTC. Encoded protein: CASSQDLAAQETQYF.

The chain uses TRBV5-1 and TRBJ2-7; 9 nucleotides align to TRBD2. CDR3 length: 15 amino acids. Germline values: CDR1 SGHRS, CDR2 YFSETQ. V trimming: 1 base; J trimming: 2 bases; junction bases outside the gene matches: 4. CDR3: CASSLNGGGAYEQYF. DNA for the CDR3: TGCGCCAGCAGCTTGAATGGCGGGGGGGCCTACGAGCAGTACTTC.

The chain is built from TRBV6-6 and TRBJ1-2; TRBD1 matches 9 bases. Germline-derived CDR1 and CDR2 are MNHNY and SVGAGI (reference sequence). This CDR3 comprises 13 residues. V gave up 7 bases and J gave up 6 bases; unmatched junction bases: 6. As DNA, the CDR3 is TGTGCCAGCAATGGACAGGGGAAGAATGGCTACACCTTC. Protein product: CASNGQGKNGYTF.

This clone showed up just a few times. The chain combines TRBV6-1 with TRBJ1-4; D gene uncertain. Looked up from germline, CDR1 is MNHNS and CDR2 is SASEGT. The CDR3 spans 15 residues. Trimming took off 2 bases at V and 3 bases at J, with 10 bases between the two ends. CDR3 region: CASSERYSPNEKLFF. The CDR3 region has the DNA TGTGCCAGCAGTGAACGGTACAGTCCTAATGAAAAACTGTTTTTT.

This clone is a singleton in its sample. The V gene is TRBV14, the J gene TRBJ1-6; D not certain. Between the trimmed V and J ends, which lost 1 base and 6 bases, there was a span of 10 bases. In germline, CDR1 is SGHDN, CDR2 FVKESK. This CDR3 region has 15 residues. CDR3 DNA: TGTGCCAGCAGCCAAGTGCCAGGCACTAATTCACCCCTCCACTTT. Protein product: CASSQVPGTNSPLHF.

The rearrangement uses TRBV6-1 and TRBJ1-1; D uncertain. V was trimmed by 1 base and J by 5 bases, leaving 11 bases between them. The CDR3 spans 14 residues. The germline V gene encodes CDR1 MNHNS and CDR2 SASEGT. In DNA, the CDR3 is TGTGCCAGCAGTGAAGTTCGGGTGGCAACTGAAGCTTTCTTT. Residues: CASSEVRVATEAFF.

The V and J genes are TRBV25-1 and TRBJ2-3; TRBD1 agrees at 11 bases. Germline-derived CDR1 and CDR2 are MGHDK and SYGVNS. After removal of 3 bases from V and 1 base from J, the junction contained 3 bases not matched to a gene. CDR3 length: 16 residues. CDR3 sequence: CASSDPGQGGTDTQYF. In DNA, the CDR3 is TGTGCCAGCAGTGATCCGGGACAGGGGGGCACAGATACGCAGTATTTT.

There are a few counts of this clone. This chain connects TRBV14 to TRBJ1-2; TRBD1 is a possible D gene (6 bases). V was shortened by 5 bases and J by 2 bases, with 9 bases between the two germline ends. Germline lookup yields CDR1 SGHDN and CDR2 FVKESK. This CDR3 is built from 13 residues. Here the CDR3 reads CASSGQQNYGYTF. The CDR3 DNA follows: TGTGCCAGCAGCGGACAGCAGAACTATGGCTACACCTTC.

The chain uses TRBV7-2 and TRBJ2-3; 8 bases match TRBD1. The CDR3 consists of 15 residues. V lost 4 bases, J lost 4 bases, and 7 bases stayed unmatched. From germline, CDR1 is SGHTA and CDR2 FQGNSA. The CDR3 sequence is CASSSWTGRADTQYF. As DNA, the CDR3 is TGTGCCAGCAGCTCATGGACAGGGCGAGCAGATACGCAGTATTTT.

The chain couples TRBV25-1 to TRBJ2-7; D is perhaps TRBD1 (7 bases). Trimming pared 3 bases from V and 2 bases from J, leaving 14 bases between. The length of the CDR3 is 15 residues. Per germline, CDR1 MGHDK and CDR2 SYGVNS. CDR3 nucleotides: TGTGCCAGCAGTGAGAGACAGGGAGGACCCTACGAGCAGTACTTC. Residues: CASSERQGGPYEQYF.

In regard to this clone: The junction and the germline gene differ at one end; a read error may be behind it. The V call is TRBV27, the J call TRBJ2-1; D gene unclear. CDR1 and CDR2 from the germline V gene are MNHEY and SMNVEV (reference sequence). This CDR3 region has 14 residues. The CDR3 loop reads CASSVSPFHNEQFF. In nucleotides, the CDR3 is TGTGCCAGCAGTGTATCCCCTTTTCACAATGAGCAGTTCTTC.

The rearrangement links TRBV7-8 to TRBJ1-2, with 7 bases identical to TRBD1. CDR1 and CDR2 from the germline V gene are SGHVS and FQNEAQ. This CDR3 contains 13 residues. J was trimmed by 4 bases and V by 2 bases; bases with no gene match: 1. This CDR3 reads CASSLQGVYGYTF. CDR3 bases: TGTGCCAGCAGCTTACAGGGGGTCTATGGCTACACCTTC.

V is TRBV9 and J is TRBJ1-6; D remains ambiguous. Trimming removed 5 bases at V and 13 bases at J, with 13 bases between. The CDR3 is 12 residues long. Germline V CDR1 and CDR2: SGDLS, YYNGEE. The CDR3 sequence: CASSSEVGPLHF. CDR3 bases: TGTGCCAGCAGTTCGGAGGTCGGGCCCCTCCACTTT.

The chain couples TRBV6-5 to TRBJ2-7; TRBD1 is a possible D gene (6 bases). V shed 11 bases and J shed 3 bases, with 20 bases lying between them. This CDR3 contains 14 residues. CDR1 and CDR2 from the germline V gene are MNHEY and SVGAGI. As DNA, the CDR3 is TGTGCCGTCTCTCGAGTCAGGGGTAACTACGAGCAGTACTTC. Amino acids: CAVSRVRGNYEQYF.

The chain couples TRBV3-1 (or the pseudogene TRBV3-2) to TRBJ1-4; possible D gene TRBD1, 6 bases. Trimming left V 8 bases short and J 0 bases short, with 10 bases between. The germline V gene encodes CDR1 LGHDT and CDR2 YNNKEL (reference sequence). This CDR3 comprises 14 residues. As DNA, the CDR3 is TGTGCCAGCGGACAGTACTCAACTAATGAAAAACTGTTTTTT. Residues: CASGQYSTNEKLFF.

This chain connects TRBV3-1 (or the pseudogene TRBV3-2) to TRBJ1-5, with TRBD1 identical over 9 bases. V was pared by 4 bases and J by 4 bases, with 8 bases of the junction left unmatched. The CDR3 length is 16 residues. The germline gives CDR1 LGHDT, CDR2 YNNKEL (reference sequence). The CDR3 DNA sequence: TGTGCCAGCAGCCGGACCGGGACAGGGAGTAATCAGCCCCAGCATTTT. It specifies CASSRTGTGSNQPQHF.

V usage is TRBV9 and J usage is TRBJ2-1, with D tentatively TRBD1 (6 bases). V was pared by 1 base and J by 2 bases, with 10 bases between. Per the germline V gene, CDR1 is SGDLS and CDR2 is YYNGEE. This CDR3 spans 15 amino acids. CDR3 protein: CASSVTQGTYNEQFF. For the CDR3, the DNA is TGTGCCAGCAGCGTAACCCAGGGGACCTACAATGAGCAGTTCTTC.

The chain carries TRBV7-2 and TRBJ1-5; no clear D. The CDR3 covers 15 residues. The V gene lost 1 base and the J gene lost 3 bases, with 10 bases spanning the gap. The germline CDR1 and CDR2 sequences are SGHTA and FQGNSA. CDR3 in DNA: TGTGCCAGCAGCTTAGACCCAGGAATCAATCAGCCCCAGCATTTT. Its protein product is CASSLDPGINQPQHF.

This chain links TRBV4-3 with TRBJ2-1; D not certain. The germline V gene encodes CDR1 LGHNA and CDR2 YSLEER. Between the trimmed V and J ends, which lost 0 bases and 5 bases, there was a span of 11 bases. The CDR3 runs to 15 residues. The CDR3 region is CASSQDLLANNEQFF. DNA for the CDR3: TGCGCCAGCAGCCAAGATTTACTTGCGAACAATGAGCAGTTCTTC.

The CDR3 sequence: CASSYSTASGGYLDTQYF. The CDR3 DNA sequence: TGTGCCAGCAGTTACTCGACGGCTAGCGGGGGGTACCTAGATACGCAGTATTTT. The J gene is TRBJ2-3, the V gene TRBV6-2 or TRBV6-3; 11 nucleotides match TRBD2. After removal of 0 bases from V and 5 bases from J, the junction contained 10 bases not matched to a gene. This CDR3 region has 18 residues. Germline V gene data show CDR1 as MNHEY and CDR2 as SVGEGT.

This sequence joins TRBV6-6 and TRBJ2-7, with a tentative D call TRBD1 (5 bases). The CDR3 has 11 amino acids. The V gene lost 6 bases and the J gene lost 4 bases, with 7 bases spanning the gap. The germline gives CDR1 MNHNY, CDR2 SVGAGI (reference sequence). CDR3 nucleotide sequence: TGTGCCAGCAGCGACAGTTACGAGCAGTACTTC. Amino acid sequence: CASSDSYEQYF.

The chain joins TRBV7-9 to TRBJ1-2; weak D call: TRBD1 (5 bases). This CDR3 contains 14 residues. CDR1 is SEHNR and CDR2 is FQNEAQ in the germline V gene (reference sequence). Trimming stripped 0 bases from V and 6 bases from J, with 11 bases between. The CDR3 spells CASSLARDRDGYTF. CDR3 coding DNA: TGTGCCAGCAGCTTAGCCAGGGATAGAGATGGCTACACCTTC.